This TCR beta chain was recorded in a study of response to subunit inactivated influenza vaccine. General study findings and limits: Authors suggested few new T cells are recruited by each seasonal influenza vaccination.

TCRdb ran MiXCR on the RT-PCR reads and lists one entry per CDR3 protein. Of about 520,000 distinct CDR3 sequences listed, approximately 6.9% were seen once; the top ten hold about 12%. Trimming took 1 base from V and 0 from J, leaving 11 bases between them. This CDR3 is built from 16 residues. A note on this clonotype: Its antigen remains unknown.

This clonotype was sampled from a man in his fifties or sixties who received an inactivated influenza vaccine. The sample consisted of PBMCs from blood, taken around 2 years after vaccination. J is TRBJ2-3 and V is TRBV12-3 or TRBV12-4; D possibly corresponds to TRBD1 (6 bases). In DNA, the CDR3 is TGTGCCAGCAGTTTAGAAGGGACACTTAGCACAGATACGCAGTATTTT. Translation: CASSLEGTLSTDTQYF.